The clone carrying this T cell receptor (beta chain) occurred a few times. Its specificity is not known. The source of the sample is a study of T-cell memory formation after mild COVID-19. Whole-study findings and limits: Clones contracting over day 15 to 85 were CD4/CD8 balanced, with later expanders leaning CD4+. Pre-infection memory contained some responding clones, which suggested that cross-reactive memory had joined. For contracting clones, CD4+ ones sat mainly in CM and EM, CD8+ in EMRA.

Germline V lookup: CDR1 DFQATT, CDR2 SNEGSKA (reference sequence). The CDR3 loop spans 14 amino acids. V was shortened by 0 bases and J by 3 bases, with 12 bases between the two germline ends. Constant-segment-primed 5'RACE gave TCR alpha and TCR beta cDNA libraries with sample barcodes and UMIs. TCRdb fed the 5' RACE reads into MiXCR, producing one record per CDR3 protein. The sample lists approximately 400,000 distinct CDR3 sequences; approximately 18% were seen once. The J gene is TRBJ2-7, the V gene TRBV20-1; D is possibly TRBD1 (5 bases). Input material: PBMCs or a T cell subset sorted from them (not recorded which). The receptor was derived from a young man who had mild COVID-19 (a few samples of this study predate the infection). Cell type and time point are not known. The CDR3 region is CSAREALDSYEQYV. CDR3 sequence (DNA): TGCAGTGCTAGAGAGGCCCTAGACAGCTACGAGCAGTACGTC.